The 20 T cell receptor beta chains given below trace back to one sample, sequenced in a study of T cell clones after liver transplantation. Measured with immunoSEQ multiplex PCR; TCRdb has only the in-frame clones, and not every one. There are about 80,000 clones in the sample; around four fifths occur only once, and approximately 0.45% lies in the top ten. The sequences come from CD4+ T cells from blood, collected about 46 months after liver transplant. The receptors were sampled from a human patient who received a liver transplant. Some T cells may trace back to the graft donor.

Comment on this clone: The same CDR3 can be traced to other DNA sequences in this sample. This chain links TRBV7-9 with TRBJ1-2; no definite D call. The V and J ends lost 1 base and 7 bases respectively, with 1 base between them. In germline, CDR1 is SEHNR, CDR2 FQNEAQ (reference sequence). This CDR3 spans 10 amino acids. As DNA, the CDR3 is TGTGCCAGCAGCTTAGTTGGCTACACCTTC. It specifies CASSLVGYTF.

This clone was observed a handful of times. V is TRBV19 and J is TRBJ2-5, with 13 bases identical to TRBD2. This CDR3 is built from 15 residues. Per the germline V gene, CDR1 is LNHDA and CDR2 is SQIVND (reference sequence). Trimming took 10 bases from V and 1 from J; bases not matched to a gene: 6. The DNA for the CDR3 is TGTGCCACCCGGCGACTAGCGGGAGGCCAAGAGACCCAGTACTTC. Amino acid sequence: CATRRLAGGQETQYF.

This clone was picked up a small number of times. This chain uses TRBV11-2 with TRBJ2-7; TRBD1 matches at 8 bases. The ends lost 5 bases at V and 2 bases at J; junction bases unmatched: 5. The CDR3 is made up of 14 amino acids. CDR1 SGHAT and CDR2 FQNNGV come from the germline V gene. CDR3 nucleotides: TGTGCCAGCAGCCAACAGGGGGGAACCTACGAGCAGTACTTC. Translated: CASSQQGGTYEQYF.

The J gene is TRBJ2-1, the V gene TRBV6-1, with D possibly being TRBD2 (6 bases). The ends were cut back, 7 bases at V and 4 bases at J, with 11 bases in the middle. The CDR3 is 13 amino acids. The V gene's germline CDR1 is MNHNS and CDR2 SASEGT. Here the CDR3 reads CASTWGEYNEQFF. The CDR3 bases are TGTGCCAGCACCTGGGGGGAGTACAATGAGCAGTTCTTC.

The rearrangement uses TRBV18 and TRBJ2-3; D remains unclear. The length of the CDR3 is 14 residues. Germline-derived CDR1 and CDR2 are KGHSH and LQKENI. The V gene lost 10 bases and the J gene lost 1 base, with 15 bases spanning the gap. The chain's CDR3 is CANLEMLGTDTQYF. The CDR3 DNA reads TGTGCCAACCTAGAAATGTTGGGCACAGATACGCAGTATTTT.

In DNA, the CDR3 is TGTGCCAGCAGTCAGGGATACAATCAGCCCCAGCATTTT. It codes for CASSQGYNQPQHF. The V gene is TRBV27, the J gene TRBJ1-5, with D maybe TRBD1 (5 bases). The V gene lost 5 bases and the J gene lost 3 bases, with 8 bases spanning the gap. The germline CDR1 and CDR2 sequences are MNHEY and SMNVEV (reference sequence). This CDR3 spans 13 amino acids.

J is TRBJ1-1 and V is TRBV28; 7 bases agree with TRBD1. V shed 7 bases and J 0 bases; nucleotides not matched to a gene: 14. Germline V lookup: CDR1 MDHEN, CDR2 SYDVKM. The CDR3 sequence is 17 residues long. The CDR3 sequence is CASTLSRTGGLNTEAFF. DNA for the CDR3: TGTGCCAGCACCCTGAGCCGGACAGGAGGCCTGAACACTGAAGCTTTCTTT.

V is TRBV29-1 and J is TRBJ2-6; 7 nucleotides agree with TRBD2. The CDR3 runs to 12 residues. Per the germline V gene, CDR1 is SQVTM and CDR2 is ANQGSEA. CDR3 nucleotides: TGCGGGGGGGTGTCAGGGGCCAACGTCCTGACTTTC. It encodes CGGVSGANVLTF.

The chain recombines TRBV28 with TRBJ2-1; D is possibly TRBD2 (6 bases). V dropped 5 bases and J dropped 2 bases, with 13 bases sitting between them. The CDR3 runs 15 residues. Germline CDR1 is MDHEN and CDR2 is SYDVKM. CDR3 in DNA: TGTGCCAGCAGTGACTTACTAGCCGCCTACAATGAGCAGTTCTTC. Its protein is CASSDLLAAYNEQFF.

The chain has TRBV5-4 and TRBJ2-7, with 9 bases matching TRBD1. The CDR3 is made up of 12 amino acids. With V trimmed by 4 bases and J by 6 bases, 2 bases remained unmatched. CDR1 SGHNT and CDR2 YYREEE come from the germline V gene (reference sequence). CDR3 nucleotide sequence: TGTGCCAGCAGCGTGACAGGGGGCGAGCAGTACTTC. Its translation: CASSVTGGEQYF.

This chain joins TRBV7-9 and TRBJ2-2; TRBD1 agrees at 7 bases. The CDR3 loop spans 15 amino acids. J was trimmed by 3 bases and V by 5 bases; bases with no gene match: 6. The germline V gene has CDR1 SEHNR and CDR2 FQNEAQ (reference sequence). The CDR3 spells CASSRGQIHTGELFF. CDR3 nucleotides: TGTGCCAGCAGCCGGGGACAGATTCACACCGGGGAGCTGTTTTTT.

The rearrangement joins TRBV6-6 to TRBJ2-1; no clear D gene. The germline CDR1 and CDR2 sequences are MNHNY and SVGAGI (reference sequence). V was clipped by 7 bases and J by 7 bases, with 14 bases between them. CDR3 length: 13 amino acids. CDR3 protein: CASKPEMGNEQFF. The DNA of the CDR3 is TGTGCCAGCAAACCTGAAATGGGTAATGAGCAGTTCTTC.

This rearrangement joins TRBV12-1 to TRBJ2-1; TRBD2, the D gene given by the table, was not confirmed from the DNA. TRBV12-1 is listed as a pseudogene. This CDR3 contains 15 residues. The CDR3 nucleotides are TGTGCCAGCAGCCCAATAGCGGGAGCCTACAATGAGCAGTTCTTC. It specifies CASSPIAGAYNEQFF.

The CDR3 nucleotides read TGTGCCAGCAGCTTGTTCGACTTTAGCTCCTACAATGAGCAGTTCTTC. Translated, it gives CASSLFDFSSYNEQFF. The chain uses TRBV5-6 and TRBJ2-1; no clear D. This CDR3 has 16 amino acids. From germline, CDR1 is SGHDT and CDR2 YYEEEE. V was trimmed by 1 base and J by 0 bases, leaving 11 bases between them.

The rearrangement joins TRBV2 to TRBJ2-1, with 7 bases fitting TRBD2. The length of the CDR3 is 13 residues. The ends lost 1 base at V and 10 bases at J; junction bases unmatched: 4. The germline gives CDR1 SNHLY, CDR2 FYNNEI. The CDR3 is CASSEGGGSEQFF. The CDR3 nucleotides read TGTGCCAGCAGTGAAGGGGGCGGGAGCGAGCAGTTCTTC.

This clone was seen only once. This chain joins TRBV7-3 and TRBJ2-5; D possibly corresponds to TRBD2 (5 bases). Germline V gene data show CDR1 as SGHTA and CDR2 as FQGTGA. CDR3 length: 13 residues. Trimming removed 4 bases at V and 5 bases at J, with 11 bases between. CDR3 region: CASSSSGVETQYF. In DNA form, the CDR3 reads TGTGCCAGCAGCTCCTCCGGGGTGGAGACCCAGTACTTC.

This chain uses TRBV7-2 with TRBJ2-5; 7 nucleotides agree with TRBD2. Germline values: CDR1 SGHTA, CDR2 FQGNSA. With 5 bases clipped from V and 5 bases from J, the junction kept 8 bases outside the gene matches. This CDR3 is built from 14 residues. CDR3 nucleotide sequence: TGTGCCAGCAGCCCACCGGGAGCGGGGGAGACCCAGTACTTC. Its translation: CASSPPGAGETQYF. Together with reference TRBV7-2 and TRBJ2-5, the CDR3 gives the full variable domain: GAGVSQSPSNKVTEKGKDVELRCDPISGHTALYWYRQSLGQGLEFLIYFQGNSAPDKSGLPSDRFSAERTGGSVSTLTIQRTQQEDSAVYLCASSPPGAGETQYFGPGTRLLVL.

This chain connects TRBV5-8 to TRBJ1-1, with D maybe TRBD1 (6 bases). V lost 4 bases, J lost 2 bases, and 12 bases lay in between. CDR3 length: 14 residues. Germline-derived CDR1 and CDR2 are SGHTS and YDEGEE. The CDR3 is CASSPWGGNTEAFF. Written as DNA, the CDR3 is TGTGCCAGCAGCCCGTGGGGGGGCAACACTGAAGCTTTCTTT.

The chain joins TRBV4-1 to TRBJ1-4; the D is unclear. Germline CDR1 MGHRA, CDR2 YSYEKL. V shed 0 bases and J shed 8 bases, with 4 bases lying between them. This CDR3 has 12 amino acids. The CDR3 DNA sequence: TGCGCCAGCAGCCAAGAGAGCGAAAAACTGTTTTTT. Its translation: CASSQESEKLFF.

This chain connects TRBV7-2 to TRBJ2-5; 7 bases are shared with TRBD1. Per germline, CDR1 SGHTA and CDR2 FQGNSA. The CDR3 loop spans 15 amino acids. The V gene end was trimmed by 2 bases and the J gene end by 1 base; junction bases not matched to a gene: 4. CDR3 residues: CASSLSSGGQETQYF. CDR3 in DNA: TGTGCCAGCAGCTTATCGTCAGGGGGCCAAGAGACCCAGTACTTC.